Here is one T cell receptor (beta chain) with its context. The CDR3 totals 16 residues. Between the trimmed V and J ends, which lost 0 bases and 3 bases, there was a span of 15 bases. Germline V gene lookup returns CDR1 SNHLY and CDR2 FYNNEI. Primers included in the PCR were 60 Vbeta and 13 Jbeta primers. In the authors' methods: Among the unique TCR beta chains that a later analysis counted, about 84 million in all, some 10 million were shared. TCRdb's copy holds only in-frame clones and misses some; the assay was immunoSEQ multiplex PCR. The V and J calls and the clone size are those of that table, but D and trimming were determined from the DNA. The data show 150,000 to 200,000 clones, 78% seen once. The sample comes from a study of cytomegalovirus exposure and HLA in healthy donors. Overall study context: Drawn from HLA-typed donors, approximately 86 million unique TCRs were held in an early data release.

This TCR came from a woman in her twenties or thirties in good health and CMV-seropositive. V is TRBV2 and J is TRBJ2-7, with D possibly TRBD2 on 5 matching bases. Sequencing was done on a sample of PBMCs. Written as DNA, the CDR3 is TGTGCCAGCAGTGAAGCGCCGGGGATCAGCTTCTACGAGCAGTACTTC. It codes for CASSEAPGISFYEQYF.